The following is a TCR beta chain sequence with its context. Its antigen specificity is not known. There are no base qualities to consult, and no much larger clone falls within one base. This sample is part of a study of blood T cell repertoires in COVID-19 (TCRdb year 2020). Broadly, across the study: The collaborator samples originated in the United States, Italy and Spain and spanned the acute and convalescent phases of COVID-19. The material from the prospective study consisted of cDNA or gDNA derived from T cells, B-cell-depleted T cells, or PBMCs. Subjects who had been exposed to COVID-19, were actively infected with it, or had recovered from it provided the deeply sampled blood TCRbeta repertoires that made up the dataset. The repertoires were released in a freely available public database meant as a resource for research on the immune response to SARS-CoV-2. The samples were drawn from the first 160 participants of the ongoing ImmuneRACE study and from 950 to 1,500 subjects provided by 6 global collaborators. Nearly every sample came with metadata listing a de-identified subject ID, COVID-19 status, age in years and sex. Where available, HLA class I and class II types were taken from metadata supplied by the sample provider and were not determined by assay-based typing.

Results the study describes overall, beyond this receptor: The quantity of clinical and demographic metadata differed by source and by participant and was supplied without curation.

From cysteine to phenylalanine, the CDR3 is 14 amino acids long. Kept here is only the CDR3 DNA, which spans 42 bases and is read in frame from base 1. CDR1 MNHEY and CDR2 SVGAGI were looked up in the germline V gene. After removal of 5 bases from V and 4 bases from J, the junction retains 7 bases not matched to a gene. The collaborating institutions used their own protocols to collect whole blood in K2EDTA tubes. For TCRbeta analysis, collaborators shipped samples in one of three forms: frozen whole blood, isolated PBMCs, or DNA extracted from either of those sample types. TCRbeta CDR3 regions were amplified from genomic DNA using the immunoSEQ Assay, a bias-controlled multiplex PCR. As for the authors' bioinformatics: Within the assay, amplification of reference gene primers was used to estimate how many nucleated cells each sample contained. To quantify the absolute abundance of each unique TCRbeta CDR3 rearrangement, sequence reads were collapsed and filtered. Productive Simpson clonality was computed per sample as the square root of Simpson's diversity index over productive rearrangements. As stored in TCRdb, this immuneACCESS dataset retains in-frame rearrangements with V and J assigned. A fraction of the clones does not appear; measured against another copy, unresolved V genes explain less than half of the discrepancy, and the remainder lacks a known reason. V and J calls and clone size are as listed in that table; D and trimming were resolved from the DNA. This sample gives about 88,000 clones in total; about 83% of them show up just once. The ten top clones hold more than 25% of the sample.

This TCR came from a human donor in a cohort sampled during active COVID-19. Here the chain combines TRBV6-5 and TRBJ2-7; 8 nucleotides in the junction match TRBD2. What was sequenced was peripheral blood. Read as DNA, the sequence is TGTGCCAGCAGTCCCCCGGGGGGGCGGTACGAGCAGTACTTC. It is translated as CASSPPGGRYEQYF.